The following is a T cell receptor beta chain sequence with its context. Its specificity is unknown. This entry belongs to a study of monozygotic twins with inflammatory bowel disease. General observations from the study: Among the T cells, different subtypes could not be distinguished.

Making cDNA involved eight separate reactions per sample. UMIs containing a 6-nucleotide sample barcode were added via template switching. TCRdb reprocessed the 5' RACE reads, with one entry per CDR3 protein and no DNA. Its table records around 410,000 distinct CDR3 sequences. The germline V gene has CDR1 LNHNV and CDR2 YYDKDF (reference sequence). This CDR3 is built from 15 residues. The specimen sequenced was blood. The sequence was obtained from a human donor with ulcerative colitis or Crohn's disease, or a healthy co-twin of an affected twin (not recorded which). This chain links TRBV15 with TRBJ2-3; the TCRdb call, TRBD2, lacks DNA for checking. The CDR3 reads CATSYTIGDTDTQYF.